The present TCR beta chain was sequenced within a study of blood T cell repertoires in COVID-19. Study summary: Collection of acute and convalescent COVID-19 samples took place in the United States, Italy and Spain.

Per the original methods: Amplified reference gene primers provided the basis for estimating nucleated cell counts. Clones were read by immunoSEQ multiplex PCR, and TCRdb kept only the in-frame ones, dropping some. Clonal size and the V and J genes are those of that table, whereas D and trimming came from the DNA. The sample lists 95,000 to 130,000 clones, about nine tenths seen once, with 1.8% in the top ten. V lost 0 bases and J lost 2; bases outside the gene matches: 8. CDR1 and CDR2 from the germline V gene are SGHNT and YYREEE (reference sequence). The CDR3 has 17 residues. The sequenced sample consisted of peripheral blood. The V call is TRBV5-4, the J call TRBJ2-3, with 8 positions matching TRBD2. The receptor comes from a human donor with active COVID-19. The donor label of this sample is uncertain. The CDR3 DNA reads TGTGCCAGCAGCTTGGAATTAGCGGGGAGAAACACAGATACGCAGTATTTT. Encoded protein: CASSLELAGRNTDTQYF.